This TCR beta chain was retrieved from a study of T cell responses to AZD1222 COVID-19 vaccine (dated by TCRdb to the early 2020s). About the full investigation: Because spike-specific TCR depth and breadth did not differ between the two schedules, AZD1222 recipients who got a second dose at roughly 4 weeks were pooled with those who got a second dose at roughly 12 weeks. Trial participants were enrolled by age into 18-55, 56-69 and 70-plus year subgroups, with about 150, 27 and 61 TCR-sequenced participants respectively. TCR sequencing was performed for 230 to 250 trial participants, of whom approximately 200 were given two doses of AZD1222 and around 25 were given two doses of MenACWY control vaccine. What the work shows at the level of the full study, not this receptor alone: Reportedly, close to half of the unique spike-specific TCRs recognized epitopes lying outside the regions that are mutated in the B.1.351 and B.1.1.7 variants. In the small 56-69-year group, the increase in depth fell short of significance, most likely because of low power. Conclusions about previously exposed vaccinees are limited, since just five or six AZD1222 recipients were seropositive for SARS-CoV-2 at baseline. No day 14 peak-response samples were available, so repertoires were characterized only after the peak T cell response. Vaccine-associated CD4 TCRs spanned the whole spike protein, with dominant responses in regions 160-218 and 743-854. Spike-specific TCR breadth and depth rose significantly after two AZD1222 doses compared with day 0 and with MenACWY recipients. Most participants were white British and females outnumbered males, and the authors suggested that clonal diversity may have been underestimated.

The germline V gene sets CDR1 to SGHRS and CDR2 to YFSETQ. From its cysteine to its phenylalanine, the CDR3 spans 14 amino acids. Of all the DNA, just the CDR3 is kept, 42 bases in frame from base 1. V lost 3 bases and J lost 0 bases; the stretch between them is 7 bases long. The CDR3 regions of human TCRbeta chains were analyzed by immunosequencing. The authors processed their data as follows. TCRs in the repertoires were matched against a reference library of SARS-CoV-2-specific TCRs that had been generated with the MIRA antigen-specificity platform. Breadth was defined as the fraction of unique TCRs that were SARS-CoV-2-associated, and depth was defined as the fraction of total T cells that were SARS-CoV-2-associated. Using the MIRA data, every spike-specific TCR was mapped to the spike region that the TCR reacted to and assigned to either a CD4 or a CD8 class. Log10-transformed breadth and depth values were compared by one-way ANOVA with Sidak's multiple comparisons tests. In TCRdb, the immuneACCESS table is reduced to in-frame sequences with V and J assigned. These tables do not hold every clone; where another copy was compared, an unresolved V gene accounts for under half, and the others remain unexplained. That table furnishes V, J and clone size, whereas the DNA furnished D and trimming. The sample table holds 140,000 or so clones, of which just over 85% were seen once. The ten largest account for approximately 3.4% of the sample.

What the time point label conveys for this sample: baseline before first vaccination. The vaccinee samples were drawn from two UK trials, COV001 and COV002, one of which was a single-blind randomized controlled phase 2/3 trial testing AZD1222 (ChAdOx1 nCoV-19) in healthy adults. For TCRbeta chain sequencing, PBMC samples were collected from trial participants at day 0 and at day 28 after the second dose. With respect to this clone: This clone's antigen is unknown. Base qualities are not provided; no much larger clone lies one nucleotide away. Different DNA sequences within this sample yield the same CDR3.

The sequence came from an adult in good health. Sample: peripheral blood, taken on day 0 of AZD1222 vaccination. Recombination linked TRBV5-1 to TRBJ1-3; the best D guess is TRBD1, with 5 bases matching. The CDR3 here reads CASSSDSSGNTIYF. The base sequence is TGCGCCAGCAGCTCCGACAGCTCTGGAAACACCATATATTTT.